Shown below are 10 T cell receptor beta chains from a single sample sequenced in a study of T cells after yellow fever vaccination (dated by TCRdb to the late 2010s). Library preparation employed 5' RACE. Sequencing instrument: Illumina NovaSeq 6000. The raw public reads went through TCRdb reprocessing: fastp at Q25, MiXCR clone calling, in-frame beta chains kept. CDR3 protein duplicates are merged, each entry listing the most common genes and DNA. In all, the sample holds some 260,000 distinct CDR3 sequences, and over 4.5% of those were seen once. Under 3.5% of the sample comes from the top ten. What the treatment or condition label conveys for this sample: live attenuated yellow fever vaccine strain. Specimen: CD4+ T cells sorted from PBMCs, collected on the day of the yellow fever booster vaccination. Receptors originate from a man younger than 30 who received the YFV17D yellow fever vaccine.

This clonotype appeared many times. This chain uses TRBV10-3 with TRBJ2-3; D is unresolved. The CDR3 is 11 amino acids. V lost 7 bases to trimming and J lost 0 bases, with 2 bases between them. CDR1 is ENHRY and CDR2 is SYGVKD in the germline V gene. CDR3 residues: CAITSTDTQYF. CDR3 nucleotide sequence: TGTGCCATCACAAGCACAGATACGCAGTATTTT.

This clonotype appeared a few times. The chain employs TRBV2 and TRBJ2-7; 9 positions match TRBD1. Germline loops: CDR1 SNHLY, CDR2 FYNNEI. The CDR3 runs 14 residues. Trimming removed 2 bases from V and 6 bases from J; junction bases left unmatched: 5. CDR3 DNA: TGTGCCAGCAGTGAAAACAGGGGGCGATTCGAGCAGTACTTC. This gives the protein CASSENRGRFEQYF.

Ten or more counts support this clonotype. V gene TRBV11-2 combines with J gene TRBJ2-3; D gene ambiguous. The CDR3 is 13 residues long. V lost 2 bases and J 2 bases, leaving 5 bases between the germline ends. Germline V gene sequence: CDR1 SGHAT, CDR2 FQNNGV. The CDR3 nucleotides are TGTGCCAGCAGCTTAAGTCACACAGATACGCAGTATTTT. Protein sequence: CASSLSHTDTQYF.

This clonotype was picked up many times. The V and J genes are TRBV3-1 and TRBJ1-2; 8 bases are shared with TRBD1. The CDR3 contains 14 residues. The germline gives CDR1 LGHDT, CDR2 YNNKEL (reference sequence). Losses at the gene ends were 3 bases for V and 6 bases for J; bases not matched to a gene: 6. CDR3 residues: CASSHLTGGNGYTF. CDR3 sequence (DNA): TGTGCCAGCAGCCACCTCACAGGGGGTAATGGCTACACCTTC.

There are a few counts of this clonotype. The chain joins TRBV7-2 to TRBJ1-2; no clear D. Germline V CDR1 and CDR2: SGHTA, FQGNSA. CDR3 length: 13 residues. Trimming shortened V by 3 bases and J by 3 bases, and 8 bases separated the two germline ends. CDR3 sequence: CASSFRPDYGYTF. CDR3 nucleotides: TGTGCCAGCAGCTTCCGCCCTGACTATGGCTACACCTTC.

The rearrangement uses TRBV7-2 and TRBJ1-4; TRBD1 matches at 8 bases. This CDR3 has 14 residues. The junction had 13 bases not matched to a gene; V was cut back by 5 bases and J by 14 bases. In germline, CDR1 is SGHTA, CDR2 FQGNSA. The CDR3 DNA reads TGTGCCAGCAGCCCGAAGAATACGGACAGGGCGCTGTTTTTT. Encoded protein: CASSPKNTDRALFF.

The chain combines TRBV19 with TRBJ2-3, with TRBD2 matching over 14 bases. Germline V gives CDR1 LNHDA, CDR2 SQIVND (reference sequence). The CDR3 consists of 15 residues. V gave up 6 bases and J gave up 5 bases; unmatched junction bases: 4. The CDR3 region is CASRTGTSGGDTQYF. CDR3 bases: TGTGCCAGTAGGACGGGGACTAGCGGGGGAGATACGCAGTATTTT.

The J gene is TRBJ1-3, the V gene TRBV7-2; possible D gene TRBD1, 5 bases. The germline V gene encodes CDR1 SGHTA and CDR2 FQGNSA. Deletions cut 5 bases from V and 3 bases from J, with 17 bases between. The CDR3 is 16 amino acids. The CDR3 sequence is CASSPNQGRFGNTIYF. The DNA of the CDR3 is TGTGCCAGCAGCCCCAATCAGGGAAGATTTGGAAACACCATATATTTT.

This clonotype has a count of ten or more. V is TRBV20-1 and J is TRBJ1-3; no clear D. Germline V gene data show CDR1 as DFQATT and CDR2 as SNEGSKA (reference sequence). Trimming took 5 bases from V and 5 from J, leaving 19 bases between them. This CDR3 has 15 residues. The chain's CDR3 is CSAARRGPLRNTIYF. The CDR3 DNA reads TGCAGTGCTGCCAGACGAGGGCCCCTCCGAAACACCATATATTTT.

This clonotype was recorded a few times. This sequence joins TRBV29-1 and TRBJ1-2; D perhaps matches TRBD1 (5 bases). The CDR3 spans 12 residues. Germline-derived CDR1 and CDR2 are SQVTM and ANQGSEA. V was pared by 4 bases and J by 3 bases, with 9 bases between. The CDR3 is CSVGTRDYGYTF. The CDR3 coding sequence is TGCAGCGTTGGGACAAGGGACTATGGCTACACCTTC.